What follows describes a single T cell receptor (beta chain). Generated by immunoSEQ multiplex PCR, the TCRdb table keeps only in-frame clones and is missing some. The repertoire holds fewer than 300,000 clones, with around 80% as singletons. This sample is drawn from a study of blood T cell repertoires in COVID-19. Study at large: PBMCs, B-cell-depleted T cells, or T cells provided the cDNA or gDNA that made up the material.

The CDR3 runs to 12 residues. Trimming pared 5 bases from V and 2 bases from J, leaving 3 bases between. The germline V gene has CDR1 MNHEY and CDR2 SVGEGT. Sequencing was performed on peripheral blood. This chain joins TRBV6-2 or TRBV6-3 and TRBJ2-2; no reliable D call. This receptor was identified in a man older than 75 with acute or convalescent COVID-19. The CDR3 here is CASSQNTGELFF. For the CDR3, the DNA is TGTGCCAGCAGTCAAAACACCGGGGAGCTGTTTTTT.